This TCR beta chain was found in a study of blood T cell repertoires in COVID-19. Across the study: Samples taken during acute and convalescent COVID-19 were collected in the United States, Italy and Spain.

The repertoire was sequenced with immunoSEQ multiplex PCR; TCRdb's copy has only in-frame clones and lacks some. In the table there are 15,000 to 20,000 clones, under 95% of which are singletons. Trimming at V came to 0 bases and at J to 4 bases, leaving 2 bases not matched to a gene. Germline V gives CDR1 KGHDR, CDR2 SFDVKD. The CDR3 runs to 15 residues. Sequencing was carried out using peripheral blood. This clonotype was sampled from a human donor in a cohort sampled during active COVID-19. The chain recombines TRBV24-1 with TRBJ2-3, with 8 bases identical to TRBD2. CDR3 DNA: TGTGCCACCAGTGATTTGTCGCGGGAGGCAGATACGCAGTATTTT. Amino acids: CATSDLSREADTQYF.